Presented here are 4 T cell receptor beta chains from one specimen sequenced in a study of blood T cell repertoires in COVID-19 (dated by TCRdb to the early 2020s). The method behind the library was the immunoSEQ multiplex PCR assay. TCRdb re-hosts the immuneACCESS table, in-frame sequences only. Its copies lack some clones; in the studies checked, an unresolved V gene accounts for under half of them, and the cause for the rest is not known. For this sample there are 200,000 to 250,000 clones; 82% appear just once. The ten largest account for approximately 8.4% of the sample. Sample: peripheral blood. These receptor sequences come from a woman older than 75 with COVID-19, enrolled during active disease.

The CDR3: CASSQLLADTDTQYF. CDR3 nucleotides: TGTGCCAGCAGCCAATTACTAGCGGATACAGATACGCAGTATTTT. The rearrangement links TRBV4-2 to TRBJ2-3; 8 bases agree with TRBD2. V trimming: 2 bases; J trimming: 3 bases; junction bases outside the gene matches: 4. The germline gives CDR1 LGHNA, CDR2 YNFKEQ. The CDR3 totals 15 residues.

The chain joins TRBV28 to TRBJ1-4; 7 nucleotides match TRBD1. Trimming removed 2 bases from V and 15 bases from J; junction bases left unmatched: 6. The germline CDR1 and CDR2 sequences are MDHEN and SYDVKM. This CDR3 is built from 12 residues. CDR3 in amino acids: CASSLRGTGVFF. The CDR3 DNA reads as TGTGCCAGCAGTTTACGGGGAACAGGGGTGTTTTTT.

The chain combines TRBV5-6 with TRBJ1-4; D is possibly TRBD1 (5 bases). V gave up 4 bases and J gave up 5 bases, with 18 bases separating them. The V gene's germline CDR1 is SGHDT and CDR2 YYEEEE. CDR3 size: 16 residues. The CDR3 is CASSQALGATNEKLFF. Written as DNA, the CDR3 is TGTGCCAGCAGCCAAGCATTAGGGGCTACAAATGAAAAACTGTTTTTT. The full variable domain, its missing parts supplied by reference TRBV5-6 and TRBJ1-4, is DAGVTQSPTHLIKTRGQQVTLRCSPKSGHDTVSWYQQALGQGPQFIFQYYEEEERQRGNFPDRFSGHQFPNYSSELNVNALLLGDSALYLCASSQALGATNEKLFFGSGTQLSVL.

The V call is TRBV14, the J call TRBJ1-1, with D tentatively TRBD1 (5 bases). There are 13 residues in the CDR3. The germline gives CDR1 SGHDN, CDR2 FVKESK. V dropped 6 bases and J dropped 8 bases, with 16 bases sitting between them. CDR3 loop: CASRAGGAPEAFF. The DNA for the CDR3 is TGTGCCAGCAGGGCGGGAGGGGCACCCGAAGCTTTCTTT.